What follows describes a single T cell receptor beta chain. Its antigen remains unknown. The sample comes from a study of shared clonotypes between healthy human individuals. Across the study: Each donor's CD8 memory used one plate, CD8 naive two, each CD4 subset three.

Researchers divided each subset's genomic DNA evenly across several immunoSEQ plates. Produced via immunoSEQ multiplex PCR; TCRdb's table is partial and in-frame only. The table includes some 2.1 million clones, approximately 92% detected once. Naive-designated CD8 cells lacked CD45RO, were positively enriched for CCR7, and omitted terminally differentiated effector memory CD45RA+ cells. Study results and limitations: A handful of donors had roughly 5% of their naive CD4 clonotypes in common.

Trimming shortened V by 5 bases and J by 7 bases, and 10 bases separated the two germline ends. Per germline, CDR1 SGHRS and CDR2 YFSETQ. The CDR3 spans 11 residues. Sequences were obtained from naive CD8+ T cells from PBMCs. V gene TRBV5-1 combines with J gene TRBJ2-7; no clear D. The clonotype was recovered from a young man in good health. Some clones in this sample may be carry-over from other donors' samples. The CDR3 nucleotides are TGCGCCAGCAGGCTCACCGGGGAGCAGTACTTC. It is translated as CASRLTGEQYF.